The next 16 T cell receptor beta chains were all read from a single sample in a study of blood T cells in healthy people across ages (dated by TCRdb to between 2014 and 2017). The receptor library was made with 5' RACE. Sequenced using an Illumina HiSeq 2500. A second about 6 to 11 cycle PCR used a sample-barcoded 5' primer and a J-beta primer mix. TCRdb passed the public sequencing reads through fastp at Q25 and MiXCR, retaining productive beta sequences. Duplicate CDR3 protein sequences are folded into a single record with the most common DNA and genes. Present in this sample are over 950,000 distinct CDR3 sequences, roughly half of which were seen just once. 20% to 25% of the sample is in the top ten clones. Sequencing used blood. The receptors were gathered from an older woman in good health.

This clonotype was picked up a small number of times. This chain joins TRBV7-9 and TRBJ2-3; 7 nucleotides match TRBD2. The germline V gene encodes CDR1 SEHNR and CDR2 FQNEAQ (reference sequence). V gave up 7 bases and J gave up 2 bases; unmatched junction bases: 15. The CDR3 extends over 17 amino acids. The CDR3 DNA sequence: TGTGCCAGCAATCCAGCGAGGGCTAGCGGCCCCACAGATACGCAGTATTTT. Encoded protein: CASNPARASGPTDTQYF.

The gene calls are TRBV5-1 and TRBJ2-6; D gene uncertain. This CDR3 is built from 14 residues. Trimming took off 6 bases at V and 0 bases at J, with 7 bases between the two ends. Germline CDR1 is SGHRS and CDR2 is YFSETQ. CDR3 region: CASTPSSGANVLTF. The CDR3, as DNA: TGCGCCAGCACGCCCAGCTCTGGGGCCAACGTCCTGACTTTC.

This rearrangement joins TRBV7-3 to TRBJ2-2; D not certain. Germline CDR1 and CDR2: SGHTA and FQGTGA. V was shortened by 3 bases and J by 4 bases, with 9 bases between the two germline ends. CDR3 length: 14 residues. Here the CDR3 DNA reads TGTGCCAGCAGCTTTACCCAGAGCACCGGGGAGCTGTTTTTT. Translated, it gives CASSFTQSTGELFF.

The chain employs TRBV5-1 and TRBJ2-7, with 11 bases matching TRBD1. V was pared by 4 bases and J by 5 bases, with 5 bases of the junction left unmatched. There are 14 residues in the CDR3. Germline CDR1 reads SGHRS; CDR2 reads YFSETQ. For the CDR3, the DNA is TGCGCCAGCAGCGGGACAGGGGGGGTCGACGAGCAGTACTTC. Translated: CASSGTGGVDEQYF.

The sample holds a few counts of this clonotype. The chain has TRBV3-1 and TRBJ2-4; 7 nucleotides agree with TRBD1. The V gene's germline CDR1 is LGHDT and CDR2 YNNKEL (reference sequence). J lost 0 bases, V lost 0 bases, and 5 bases had no gene match. The length of the CDR3 is 17 residues. CDR3: CASSQEGTALAKNIQYF. CDR3 sequence (DNA): TGTGCCAGCAGCCAAGAGGGGACAGCCCTAGCCAAAAACATTCAGTACTTC.

The chain carries TRBV7-9 and TRBJ1-6; D is ambiguous. There are 14 residues in the CDR3. Germline CDR1 SEHNR, CDR2 FQNEAQ (reference sequence). The V end was cut by 5 bases, the J end by 4 bases, with 9 bases between. The CDR3 region is CASSEDGYNSPLHF. The CDR3 DNA is TGTGCCAGCAGCGAGGACGGATATAATTCACCCCTCCACTTT.

This clonotype was detected a few times. V gene TRBV6-5 combines with J gene TRBJ2-5; either TRBD1 or TRBD2 may supply D (5 bases each). The V end lost 8 bases, the J end lost 1 base, and 17 bases lay between the germline ends. The CDR3 contains 15 residues. CDR1 is MNHEY and CDR2 is SVGAGI in the germline V gene. CDR3 amino acids: CASRGLGDPQETQYF. CDR3 in DNA: TGTGCCAGCCGTGGGTTGGGGGACCCCCAAGAGACCCAGTACTTC.

The chain carries TRBV14 and TRBJ2-1; D is perhaps TRBD1 (6 bases). The CDR3 extends over 20 amino acids. Per germline, CDR1 SGHDN and CDR2 FVKESK. Trimming took off 3 bases at V and 2 bases at J, with 26 bases between the two ends. For the CDR3, the DNA is TGTGCCAGCAGCCACCCTAAGGGGGTCTTCATTTGGGCAACCTACAATGAGCAGTTCTTC. This encodes CASSHPKGVFIWATYNEQFF.

The chain carries TRBV7-2 and TRBJ2-7; D unclear. Germline V gene lookup returns CDR1 SGHTA and CDR2 FQGNSA. The CDR3 is 14 residues long. V was pared by 5 bases and J by 1 base, with 12 bases between. The CDR3 region is CASSQETRSYEQYF. CDR3 nucleotides: TGTGCCAGCAGCCAGGAGACCCGATCCTACGAGCAGTACTTC.

This chain connects TRBV7-2 to TRBJ2-6; TRBD1 matches 8 bases. Germline values: CDR1 SGHTA, CDR2 FQGNSA. This CDR3 has 17 amino acids. The trim removed 2 bases at V and 2 bases at J, leaving 5 bases unmatched. The CDR3 loop is CASSLQGAKAGANVLTF. In DNA form, the CDR3 reads TGTGCCAGCAGCTTACAGGGGGCAAAAGCTGGGGCCAACGTCCTGACTTTC. Together with reference TRBV7-2 and TRBJ2-6, the CDR3 gives the full variable domain: GAGVSQSPSNKVTEKGKDVELRCDPISGHTALYWYRQSLGQGLEFLIYFQGNSAPDKSGLPSDRFSAERTGGSVSTLTIQRTQQEDSAVYLCASSLQGAKAGANVLTFGAGSRLTVL.

This clonotype was counted ten times or more. The chain joins TRBV28 to TRBJ2-7, with unresolved D. This CDR3 comprises 13 residues. The germline V gene has CDR1 MDHEN and CDR2 SYDVKM. V shed 6 bases and J shed 0 bases, with 9 bases lying between them. CDR3 nucleotide sequence: TGTGCCAGCAGGGTCGGGCCCTCCTACGAGCAGTACTTC. This gives the protein CASRVGPSYEQYF.

The genes are TRBV28 and TRBJ2-2, with 8 bases lining up with TRBD1. CDR3 size: 16 residues. V lost 1 base, J lost 1 base, and 2 bases stayed unmatched. The germline CDR1 and CDR2 sequences are MDHEN and SYDVKM. In nucleotides, the CDR3 is TGTGCCAGCAGTTTATCCGGGACAGGGAACACCGGGGAGCTGTTTTTT. Its translation: CASSLSGTGNTGELFF.

This chain connects TRBV13 to TRBJ2-7; weak D call: TRBD1 (5 bases). This CDR3 has 16 residues. V lost 0 bases and J lost 4, with 16 bases in between. Germline V gives CDR1 PRHDT, CDR2 FYEKMQ (reference sequence). CDR3 DNA: TGTGCCAGCAGCTTAGGCCCAACAGGTGGGTGGTACGAGCAGTACTTC. This codes for CASSLGPTGGWYEQYF.

CDR3 DNA: TGTGCCAGCAGCCGCCCCTCCGGTGTACCCCTCCACTTT. This translates into CASSRPSGVPLHF. The chain employs TRBV7-2 and TRBJ1-6, with D unclear. Trimming shortened V by 5 bases and J by 12 bases, and 14 bases separated the two germline ends. The CDR3 runs 13 residues. CDR1 SGHTA and CDR2 FQGNSA come from the germline V gene.

The sample holds a few counts of this clonotype. This sequence joins TRBV29-1 and TRBJ2-5; 9 bases match TRBD1. J was trimmed by 2 bases and V by 5 bases; bases with no gene match: 3. Looked up from germline, CDR1 is SQVTM and CDR2 is ANQGSEA. This CDR3 spans 13 amino acids. DNA for the CDR3: TGCAGCGTTACAGGGGGCGGTCAAGAGACCCAGTACTTC. This translates into CSVTGGGQETQYF.

The rearrangement uses TRBV6-6 and TRBJ2-1; TRBD1 agrees at 9 bases. The DNA end is more similar to TRBJ2-7, so the J call may be wrong. Germline loops: CDR1 MNHNY, CDR2 SVGAGI (reference sequence). This CDR3 is built from 15 residues. The CDR3 DNA reads as TGTGCCAGCGTCCCGGGACAGGGCAAGAGCTACGAGCAGTACTTC. Amino acids: CASVPGQGKSYEQYF.